One and the same sample provided the 5 T cell receptor beta chains below, sequenced in a study of CDR3 diversity in severe acne. TCRdb ran MiXCR on the PCR reads and lists one entry per CDR3 protein. In the table there are fewer than 90,000 distinct CDR3 sequences, around 50% of which are singletons. The specimen was blood. These receptors all come from a male donor in good health, without acne.

As regards this clonotype: One junction end does not reproduce the germline sequence, and a read error may be involved. This chain uses TRBV5-1 with TRBJ2-7; D is possibly TRBD1 (7 bases). The CDR3 covers 15 residues. Germline V lookup: CDR1 SGHRS, CDR2 YFSETQ. The CDR3 coding sequence is TGTGCCAGCAGCGTAGAGCCAGGGGGGCCCGGGGAGCAGTACTTC. Its translation is CASSVEPGGPGEQYF. Looking up the rest from reference TRBV5-1 and TRBJ2-7 gives the full variable domain: KAGVTQTPRYLIKTRGQQVTLSCSPISGHRSVSWYQQTPGQGLQFLFEYFSETQRNKGNFPGRFSGRQFSNSRSEMNVSTLELGDSALYLCASSVEPGGPGEQYFGPGTRLTVT.

The sample holds a few counts of this clonotype. At one boundary the junction diverges from the germline segment, which might be a read error. The chain carries TRBV14 and TRBJ2-6; possibly TRBD1 for D (5 bases). The CDR3 length is 15 residues. The germline gives CDR1 SGHDN, CDR2 FVKESK. The CDR3, as DNA: TGTGCCAGCAGCCAAGATGACCCTGGGGCCAATGTCCTGACTTTC. Amino acid sequence: CASSQDDPGANVLTF.

The chain carries TRBV7-3 and TRBJ1-5; D call uncertain. Germline V gives CDR1 SGHTA, CDR2 FQGTGA. There are 12 residues in the CDR3. Deletions cut 6 bases from V and 5 bases from J, with 8 bases between. The CDR3 loop reads CASSLAYQPQHF. The CDR3 coding sequence is TGTGCCAGCAGTTTGGCTTATCAGCCCCAGCATTTT.

This clonotype was counted at least ten times. The chain links TRBV2 to TRBJ2-3; 8 bases are shared with TRBD2. The length of the CDR3 is 17 residues. Per germline, CDR1 SNHLY and CDR2 FYNNEI. Trimming cost V 2 bases and J 1 base; bases outside gene matches: 8. The CDR3 DNA follows: TGTGCCAGCAGTGAAAGAGTTAGCGGGGAGGGCACAGATACGCAGTATTTT. Translation: CASSERVSGEGTDTQYF.

This clonotype was seen repeatedly, ten times or more. This chain uses TRBV6-6 with TRBJ1-1; D gene uncertain. CDR3 length equals 14 residues. V lost 2 bases and J lost 6, with 13 bases in between. Germline V gene data show CDR1 as MNHNY and CDR2 as SVGAGI (reference sequence). The CDR3 loop reads CASSYDLVSPEAFF. The CDR3 region has the DNA TGTGCCAGCAGTTACGATCTGGTATCCCCTGAAGCTTTCTTT.